One and the same sample provided the 5 T cell receptor beta chains below, sequenced in a study of CD8 T cells in Susac syndrome. Reverse transcription used 0.5 to 1 ug RNA and random hexamers. TCRdb reanalysed the immunoSEQ multiplex PCR reads using MiXCR and keeps one entry per CDR3 protein. The sample consists of 400,000 to 550,000 distinct CDR3 sequences, approximately 89% of them appearing once. Material for sequencing was CD8+ T cells from PBMCs. Source of these receptors: a human donor with multiple sclerosis.

The chain employs TRBV5-1 and TRBJ2-3, with TRBD2 matching over 11 bases. Germline CDR1 SGHRS, CDR2 YFSETQ. The CDR3 has 16 residues. Trimming removed 2 bases from V and 2 bases from J; junction bases left unmatched: 4. The CDR3 region has the DNA TGCGCCAGCAGCTTAAGGGGACTAGCGGACACAGATACGCAGTATTTT. Its protein product is CASSLRGLADTDTQYF. The full variable domain, with the rest looked up from reference TRBV5-1 and TRBJ2-3, is KAGVTQTPRYLIKTRGQQVTLSCSPISGHRSVSWYQQTPGQGLQFLFEYFSETQRNKGNFPGRFSGRQFSNSRSEMNVSTLELGDSALYLCASSLRGLADTDTQYFGPGTRLTVL.

V is TRBV5-1 and J is TRBJ1-1; 12 bases fit TRBD1. The CDR3 extends over 14 amino acids. Trimming took 4 bases from V and 7 from J; bases not matched to a gene: 5. CDR1 is SGHRS and CDR2 is YFSETQ in the germline V gene. This CDR3 reads CASSDGTGGDEAFF. The CDR3 DNA sequence: TGCGCCAGCAGCGACGGGACAGGGGGCGATGAAGCTTTCTTT.

This clonotype showed up just once. The V call is TRBV6-1, the J call TRBJ2-7; 7 nucleotides line up with TRBD1. With V trimmed by 6 bases and J by 6 bases, 5 bases remained unmatched. Germline V gene data show CDR1 as MNHNS and CDR2 as SASEGT. This CDR3 region has 12 residues. The DNA for the CDR3 is TGTGCCAGCAGGGAACAGGGGCGCGAGCAGTACTTC. Residues: CASREQGREQYF.

The chain uses TRBV27 and TRBJ2-7; 7 positions agree with TRBD2. The V and J ends lost 7 bases and 1 base, in that order; junction bases with no gene match: 10. Per the germline V gene, CDR1 is MNHEY and CDR2 is SMNVEV (reference sequence). The CDR3 spans 15 residues. The CDR3 bases are TGTGCCAGCACCTGGGGGGGTGGGGGATCCTACGAGCAGTACTTC. Translation: CASTWGGGGSYEQYF.

The chain recombines TRBV5-1 with TRBJ2-1; 10 bases are a match to TRBD1. This CDR3 is built from 16 residues. V trimming: 2 bases; J trimming: 4 bases; junction bases outside the gene matches: 6. Germline V lookup: CDR1 SGHRS, CDR2 YFSETQ. DNA for the CDR3: TGCGCCAGCAGCTTCTTACCGGGACAGGGGTACAATGAGCAGTTCTTC. This translates into CASSFLPGQGYNEQFF. The full variable domain, in which reference TRBV5-1 and TRBJ2-1 provide the parts outside the CDR3, is KAGVTQTPRYLIKTRGQQVTLSCSPISGHRSVSWYQQTPGQGLQFLFEYFSETQRNKGNFPGRFSGRQFSNSRSEMNVSTLELGDSALYLCASSFLPGQGYNEQFFGPGTRLTVL.